This is a list of T cell receptor beta chains from one sample in a study of spatial heterogeneity in lung cancer. TCRdb recomputed calls from the 5' RACE reads with MiXCR, one row per CDR3 protein. The sample consists of some 85,000 distinct CDR3 sequences, 15% to 25% of them appearing once. The sample was PBMCs, taken at surgery. All receptors come from a male donor with early-stage non-small cell lung cancer. The CDR3 runs from the conserved cysteine through the conserved F or W. The D gene is left open where the match is weak. Not all rows give a size; the values are once, few, many and, for expanded clones, a class.

size,length,V,D,J,DNA,CDR3
many,13,TRBV24-1,.,TRBJ2-3,TGTGCCACCAGTGACCCGGGGTCAGATACGCAGTATTTT,CATSDPGSDTQYF
many,16,TRBV6-6,.,TRBJ1-2,TGTGCCAGCAGTTATCGGCCCAGCAGCTCTCACCATGGCTACACCTTC,CASSYRPSSSHHGYTF
.,15,TRBV7-8,.,TRBJ2-2,TGTGCCAGCAGCTTAGGGCTAGCTGTCACCGGGGAGCTGTTTTTT,CASSLGLAVTGELFF
.,15,TRBV27,TRBD1,TRBJ1-2,TGTGCCAGCACGAAATGGGACAGGGGGGCTCATGGCTACACCTTC,CASTKWDRGAHGYTF
.,15,TRBV11-2,TRBD1,TRBJ2-5,TGTGCCAGCAGCCTACAGGGGGCCGATGGAGAGACCCAGTACTTC,CASSLQGADGETQYF
once,15,TRBV29-1,.,TRBJ2-2,TGCAGCGCCACCCGATCGGGCCTATCTACCGGGGAGCTGTTTTTT,CSATRSGLSTGELFF
.,16,TRBV29-1,TRBD2,TRBJ2-1,TGCAGCGTAGCGGGACTAGCGGGAGGGCCAGGCAATGAGCAGTTCTTC,CSVAGLAGGPGNEQFF
.,13,TRBV30,.,TRBJ2-7,TGTGCCTGGAGCGCAAGTGAGCCCTACGAGCAGTACTTC,CAWSASEPYEQYF
once,17,TRBV4-1,TRBD2,TRBJ2-3,TGCGCCAGCAGCCCCCGGGGGACGGGAGGAGACACAGATACGCAGTATTTT,CASSPRGTGGDTDTQYF
few,14,TRBV2,.,TRBJ1-5,TGTGCCAGCAGTTCCACAGTGTCCGATCAGCCCCAGCATTTT,CASSSTVSDQPQHF
.,13,TRBV20-1,.,TRBJ2-1,TGCAGTGCTAGAGTGCCGCGGTACAATGAGCAGTTCTTC,CSARVPRYNEQFF
.,15,TRBV20-1,TRBD1,TRBJ2-1,TGCAGTGCTAGAGACGGACAGGGAGTCCACAATGAGCAGTTCTTC,CSARDGQGVHNEQFF
many,17,TRBV6-1,TRBD1,TRBJ1-6,TGTGCCAGCAGTGCGGGACAGGGGACGTCCTATAATTCACCCCTCCACTTT,CASSAGQGTSYNSPLHF
few,16,TRBV11-2,.,TRBJ2-7,TGTGCCAGCAGCTACCACGGGCTAGACCTCTCCTACGAGCAGTACTTC,CASSYHGLDLSYEQYF
.,12,TRBV30,.,TRBJ1-1,TGTGCCTGGCTCAGGGTGGGTACTGAAGCTTTCTTT,CAWLRVGTEAFF
.,15,TRBV7-9,.,TRBJ2-4,TGTGCCAGCAGCCCGCCCGCGCTAGCCAAAAACATTCAGTACTTC,CASSPPALAKNIQYF
.,13,TRBV19,.,TRBJ2-4,TGTGCCAGCCGTGACAGAGCCAAAAACATTCAGTACTTC,CASRDRAKNIQYF
few,13,TRBV20-1,.,TRBJ1-4,TGCAGTGCTACCGGAGGGTTCGGGGAAAAACTGTTTTTT,CSATGGFGEKLFF
many,13,TRBV29-1,.,TRBJ2-3,TGCAGCGTCGTACAGGGAAACACAGATACGCAGTATTTT,CSVVQGNTDTQYF
.,15,TRBV6-5,.,TRBJ1-5,TGTGCCAGCAGTGTCCGCGGACACGGCAATCAGCCCCAGCATTTT,CASSVRGHGNQPQHF
many,11,TRBV20-1,.,TRBJ1-1,TGCAGTGCTAGTAGGGACACTGAAGCTTTCTTT,CSASRDTEAFF
few,14,TRBV12-3/TRBV12-4,.,TRBJ2-3,TGTGCCAGCAGTTTTGGGGCTACCTCAGATACGCAGTATTTT,CASSFGATSDTQYF
.,15,TRBV19,.,TRBJ1-5,TGTGCCAGTACCGCAGTGATCTATAGCAATCAGCCCCAGCATTTT,CASTAVIYSNQPQHF
.,15,TRBV11-2,TRBD1,TRBJ1-4,TGTGCCAGCAGCCCAACAGGGGTTACTAATGAAAAACTGTTTTTT,CASSPTGVTNEKLFF
.,15,TRBV9,.,TRBJ2-1,TGTGCCAGCAGCGAGACAAGTTTCTCCTACAATGAGCAGTTCTTC,CASSETSFSYNEQFF
.,14,TRBV7-6,.,TRBJ2-2,TGTGCCAGCAGCCGCCTACAAGGCACCGGGGAGCTGTTTTTT,CASSRLQGTGELFF
.,13,TRBV6-4,.,TRBJ1-1,TGTGCCAGCAGTGACTCTGGGGGCACTGAAGCTTTCTTT,CASSDSGGTEAFF
.,15,TRBV11-2,.,TRBJ2-7,TGTGCCAGCAGCCCTACGGACAGCTCCGGGTACGAGCAGTACTTC,CASSPTDSSGYEQYF
.,15,TRBV18,TRBD1,TRBJ2-1,TGTGCCAGCTCACCGAGGGACAGGGGGATCAATGAGCAGTTCTTC,CASSPRDRGINEQFF
.,14,TRBV28,.,TRBJ2-2,TGTGCCAGCAGTTGGGGGACAATCACCGGGGAGCTGTTTTTT,CASSWGTITGELFF
.,12,TRBV7-9,.,TRBJ2-2,TGTGCCAGCAGCTTTGGAGACGGGGAGCTGTTTTTT,CASSFGDGELFF
many,16,TRBV20-1,TRBD2,TRBJ2-1,TGCAGTGCTAGAACCGGTAGCGGGGTATCCTACAATGAGCAGTTCTTC,CSARTGSGVSYNEQFF
few,15,TRBV2,TRBD1,TRBJ1-4,TGTGCCAGCAGTCCGGGACAGGGTCTCGCCGAAAAACTGTTTTTT,CASSPGQGLAEKLFF
few,13,TRBV29-1,TRBD1,TRBJ1-1,TGCAGCGTTGAGACAGGGGAGGGGACTGAAGCTTTCTTT,CSVETGEGTEAFF
few,13,TRBV29-1,TRBD1,TRBJ2-7,TGCAGCGTTGGGGACAGGGATAGAGGCGAGCAGTACTTC,CSVGDRDRGEQYF
.,14,TRBV10-3,.,TRBJ2-5,TGTGCCATCAGTCCCAAAAGGGCCCAAGAGACCCAGTACTTC,CAISPKRAQETQYF
once,16,TRBV7-3,TRBD1,TRBJ1-5,TGTGCCAGCAGCTTACCCGACAGGGGGCGGGAACAGCCCCAGCATTTT,CASSLPDRGREQPQHF
.,13,TRBV7-2,.,TRBJ2-1,TGTGCCAGCAGCTTAGTGGGCCGCAATGAGCAGTTCTTC,CASSLVGRNEQFF
.,16,TRBV12-3/TRBV12-4,TRBD2,TRBJ2-7,TGTGCCAGCAGCCCGGGACTAGCGGGAGGCCACTACGAGCAGTACTTC,CASSPGLAGGHYEQYF
.,12,TRBV6-2/TRBV6-3,.,TRBJ2-1,TGTGCCAGCAGCCCCTCAGTTATTGAGCAGTTCTTC,CASSPSVIEQFF
.,15,TRBV20-1,TRBD2,TRBJ2-3,TGCAGTGCTAGAGGAAGCGGGGGTAGCACAGATACGCAGTATTTT,CSARGSGGSTDTQYF
.,13,TRBV6-6,.,TRBJ2-7,TGTGCCACGGGCAGGGAGTCGACCTACGAGCAGTACTTC,CATGRESTYEQYF
few,15,TRBV5-1,TRBD2,TRBJ2-1,TGCGCCAGCAGCCTAAAGATGGCGGGAGTCAATGAGCAGTTCTTC,CASSLKMAGVNEQFF
few,13,TRBV5-6,TRBD1,TRBJ1-2,TGTGCCAGTGGACAGGGGTCAGGATATGGCTACACCTTC,CASGQGSGYGYTF
.,12,TRBV30,.,TRBJ1-1,TGTGCCTGGGGGGGAATGAACACTGAAGCTTTCTTT,CAWGGMNTEAFF
.,15,TRBV20-1,TRBD1,TRBJ1-4,TGCAGTGCTAGGGATCCCGGGACAGGAGGTGAAAAACTGTTTTTT,CSARDPGTGGEKLFF
.,14,TRBV6-1,TRBD2,TRBJ2-5,TGTGCCAGCAGTGAACAGGGAGGGCCGGAGACCCAGTACTTC,CASSEQGGPETQYF
many,15,TRBV28,TRBD1,TRBJ1-1,TGTGCCAGCAGTCCCCCGGGACAGCGAGGGGCTGAAGCTTTCTTT,CASSPPGQRGAEAFF
many,15,TRBV27,TRBD1,TRBJ2-3,TGTGCCAGCAGTTTTTCGACAGGGGGCGCAGATACGCAGTATTTT,CASSFSTGGADTQYF
.,12,TRBV6-5,.,TRBJ2-7,TGTGCCAGCTTAGGTCCCTCCTACGAGCAGTACTTC,CASLGPSYEQYF